This note documents a single TCR beta chain sequence. Repertoires were generated with immunoSEQ multiplex PCR, while TCRdb's copy carries only in-frame clones and drops some. The table records 200,000 to 250,000 clones, roughly 94% of them present only once. This sample is drawn from a study of control samples from healthy donors and cancer patients. The CDR3 sequence is 16 residues long. Germline CDR1 is MNHEY and CDR2 is SVGAGI. V lost 0 bases and J 5 bases, leaving 16 bases between the germline ends. This sequence was found in a man between 50 and 59 years old in good health. Sequencing was carried out using blood. The chain carries TRBV6-5 and TRBJ1-2, with D maybe TRBD1 (5 bases). CDR3 region: CASSYSNQAGLYGYTF. DNA for the CDR3: TGTGCCAGCAGTTACTCGAATCAAGCAGGGCTATATGGCTACACCTTC.